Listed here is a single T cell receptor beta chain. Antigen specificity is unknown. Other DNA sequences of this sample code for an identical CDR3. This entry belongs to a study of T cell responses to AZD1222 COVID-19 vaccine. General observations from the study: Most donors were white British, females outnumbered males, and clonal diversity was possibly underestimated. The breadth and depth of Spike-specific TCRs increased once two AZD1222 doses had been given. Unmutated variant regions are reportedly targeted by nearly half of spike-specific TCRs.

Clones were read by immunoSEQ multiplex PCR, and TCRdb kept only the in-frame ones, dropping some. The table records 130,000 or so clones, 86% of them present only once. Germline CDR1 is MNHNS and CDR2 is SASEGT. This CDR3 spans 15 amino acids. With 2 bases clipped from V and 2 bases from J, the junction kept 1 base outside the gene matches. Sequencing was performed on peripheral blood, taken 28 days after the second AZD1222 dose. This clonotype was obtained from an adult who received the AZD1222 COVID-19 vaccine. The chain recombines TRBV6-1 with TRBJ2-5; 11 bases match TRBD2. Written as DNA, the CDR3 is TGTGCCAGCAGTGAATTAGCGGGGGGGCAAGAGACCCAGTACTTC. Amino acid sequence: CASSELAGGQETQYF.